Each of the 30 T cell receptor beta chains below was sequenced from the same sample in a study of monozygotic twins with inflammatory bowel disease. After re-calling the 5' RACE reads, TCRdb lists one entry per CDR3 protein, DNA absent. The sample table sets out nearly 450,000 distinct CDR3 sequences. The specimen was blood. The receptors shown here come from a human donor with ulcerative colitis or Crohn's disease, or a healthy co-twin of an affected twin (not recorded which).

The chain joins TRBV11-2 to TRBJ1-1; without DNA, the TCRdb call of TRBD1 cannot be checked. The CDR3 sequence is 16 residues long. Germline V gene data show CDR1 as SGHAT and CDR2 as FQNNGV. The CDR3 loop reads CASSLGQGEGNTEAFF.

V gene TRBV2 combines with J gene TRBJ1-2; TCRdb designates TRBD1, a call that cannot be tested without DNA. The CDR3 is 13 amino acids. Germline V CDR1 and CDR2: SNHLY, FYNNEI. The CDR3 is CASREDRIYGYTF.

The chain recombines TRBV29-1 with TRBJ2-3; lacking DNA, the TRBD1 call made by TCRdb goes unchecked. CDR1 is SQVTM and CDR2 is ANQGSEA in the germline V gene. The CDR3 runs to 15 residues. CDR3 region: CSVEERTRGTDTQYF.

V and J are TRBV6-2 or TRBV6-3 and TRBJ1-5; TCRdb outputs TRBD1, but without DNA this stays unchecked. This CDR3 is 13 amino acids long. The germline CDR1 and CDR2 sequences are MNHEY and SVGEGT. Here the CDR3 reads CASMDRSNQPQHF.

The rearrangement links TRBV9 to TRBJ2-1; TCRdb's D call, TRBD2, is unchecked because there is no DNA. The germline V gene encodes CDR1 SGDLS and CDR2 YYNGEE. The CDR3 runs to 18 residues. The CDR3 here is CASSSSLAGGGTYNEQFF.

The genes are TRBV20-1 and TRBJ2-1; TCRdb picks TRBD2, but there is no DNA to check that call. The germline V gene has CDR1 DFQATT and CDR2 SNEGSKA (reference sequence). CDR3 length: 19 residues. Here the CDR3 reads CSARAGTSGRVGLRNEQFF.

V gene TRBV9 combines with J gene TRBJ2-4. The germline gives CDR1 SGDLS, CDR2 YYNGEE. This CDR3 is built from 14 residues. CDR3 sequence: CASSVEKESDIQYF.

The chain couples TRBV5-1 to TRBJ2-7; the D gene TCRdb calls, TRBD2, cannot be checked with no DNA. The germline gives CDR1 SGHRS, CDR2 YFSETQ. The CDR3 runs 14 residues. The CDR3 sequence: CASSSEGGPYEQYF.

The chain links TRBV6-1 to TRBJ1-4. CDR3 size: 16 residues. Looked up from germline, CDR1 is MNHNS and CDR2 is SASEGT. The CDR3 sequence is CASSEGKNPTNEKLFF.

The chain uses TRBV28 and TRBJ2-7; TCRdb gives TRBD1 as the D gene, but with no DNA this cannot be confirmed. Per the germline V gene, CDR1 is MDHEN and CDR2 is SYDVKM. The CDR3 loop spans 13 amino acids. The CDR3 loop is CASRQTGGYEQYF.

The CDR3 sequence is CSVEREDYNEQFF. J is TRBJ2-1 and V is TRBV29-1; checking the TCRdb D call of TRBD2 is not possible without DNA. CDR1 is SQVTM and CDR2 is ANQGSEA in the germline V gene. The CDR3 length is 13 residues.

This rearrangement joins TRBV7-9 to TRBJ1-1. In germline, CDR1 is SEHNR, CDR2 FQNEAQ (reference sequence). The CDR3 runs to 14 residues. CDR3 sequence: CASSLIGHNTEAFF.

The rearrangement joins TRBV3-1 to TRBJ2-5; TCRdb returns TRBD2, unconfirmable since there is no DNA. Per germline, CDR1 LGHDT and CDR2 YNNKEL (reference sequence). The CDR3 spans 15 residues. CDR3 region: CASSLDGTSGETQYF.

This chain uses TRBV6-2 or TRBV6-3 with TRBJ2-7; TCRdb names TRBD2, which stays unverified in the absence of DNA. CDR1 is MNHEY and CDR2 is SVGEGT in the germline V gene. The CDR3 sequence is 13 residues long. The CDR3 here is CASSYSGRREQYF.

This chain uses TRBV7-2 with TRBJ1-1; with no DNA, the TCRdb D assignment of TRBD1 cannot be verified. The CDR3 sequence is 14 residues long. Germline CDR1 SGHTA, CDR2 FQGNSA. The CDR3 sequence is CASRSRQGRTEAFF.

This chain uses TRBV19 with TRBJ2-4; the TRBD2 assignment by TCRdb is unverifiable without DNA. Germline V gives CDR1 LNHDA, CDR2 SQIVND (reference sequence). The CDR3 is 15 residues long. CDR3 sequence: CASSTVAGAKNIQYF.

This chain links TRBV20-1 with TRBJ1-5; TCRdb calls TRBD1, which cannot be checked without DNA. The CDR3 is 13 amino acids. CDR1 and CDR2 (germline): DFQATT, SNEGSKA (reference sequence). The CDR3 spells CSARPTGYQPQHF.

This chain's CDR3 is CSVEDHGRPYEQYF. V and J are TRBV29-1 and TRBJ2-7. This CDR3 region has 14 residues. Per the germline V gene, CDR1 is SQVTM and CDR2 is ANQGSEA.

CDR3 in amino acids: CASRLDRGTFDEQYF. This chain uses TRBV6-1 with TRBJ2-7; TCRdb's assignment of TRBD1 cannot be checked, as there is no DNA. The CDR3 is made up of 15 amino acids. The germline V gene encodes CDR1 MNHNS and CDR2 SASEGT.

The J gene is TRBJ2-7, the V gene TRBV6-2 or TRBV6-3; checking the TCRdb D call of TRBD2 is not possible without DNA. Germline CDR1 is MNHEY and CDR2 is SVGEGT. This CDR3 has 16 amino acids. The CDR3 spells CATLGSGRRTFGEQYF.

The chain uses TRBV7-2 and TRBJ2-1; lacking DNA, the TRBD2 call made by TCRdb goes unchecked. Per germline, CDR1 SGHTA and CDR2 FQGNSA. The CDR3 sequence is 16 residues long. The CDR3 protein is CASSLNSGRAGSEQFF.

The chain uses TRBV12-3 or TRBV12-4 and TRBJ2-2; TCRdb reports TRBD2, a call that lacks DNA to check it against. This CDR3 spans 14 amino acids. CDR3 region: CASREREVVGELFF.

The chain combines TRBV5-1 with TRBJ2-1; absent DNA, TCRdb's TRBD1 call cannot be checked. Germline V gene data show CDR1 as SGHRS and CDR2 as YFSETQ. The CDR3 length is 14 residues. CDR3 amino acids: CASSFLEGGGEQFF.

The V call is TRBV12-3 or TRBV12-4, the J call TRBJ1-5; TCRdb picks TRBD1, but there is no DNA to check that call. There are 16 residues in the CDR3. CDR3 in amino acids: CASSLGQGISNQPQHF.

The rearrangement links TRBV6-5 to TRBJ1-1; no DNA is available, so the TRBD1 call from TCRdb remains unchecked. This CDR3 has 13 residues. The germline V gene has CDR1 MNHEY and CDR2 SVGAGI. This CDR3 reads CASSGTGITEAFF.

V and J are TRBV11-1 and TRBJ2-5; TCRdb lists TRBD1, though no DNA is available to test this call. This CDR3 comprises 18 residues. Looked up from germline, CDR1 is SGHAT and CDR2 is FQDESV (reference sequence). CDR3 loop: CASSRGLSGQVGGETQYF.

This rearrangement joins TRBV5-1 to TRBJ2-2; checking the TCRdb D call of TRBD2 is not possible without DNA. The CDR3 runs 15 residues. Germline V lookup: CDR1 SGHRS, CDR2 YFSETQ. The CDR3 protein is CASSWESEVTGELFF.

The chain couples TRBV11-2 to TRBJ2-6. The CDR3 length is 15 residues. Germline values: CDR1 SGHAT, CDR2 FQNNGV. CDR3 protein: CASRPQGTGANVLTF.

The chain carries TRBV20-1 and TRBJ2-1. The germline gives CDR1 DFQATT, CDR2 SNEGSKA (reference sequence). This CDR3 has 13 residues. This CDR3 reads CSARADGYNEQFF.

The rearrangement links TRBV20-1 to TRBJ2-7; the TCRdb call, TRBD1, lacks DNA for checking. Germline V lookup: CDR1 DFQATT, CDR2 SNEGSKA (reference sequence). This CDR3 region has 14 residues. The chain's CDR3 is CSASIALGKGEQYF.